Following are 13 T cell receptor beta chains from one sample sequenced in a study of blood T cell repertoires in COVID-19. The method was immunoSEQ multiplex PCR; TCRdb's version includes in-frame clones alone and lacks a portion of them. Here the sample spans 300,000 to 350,000 clones, almost 90% being singletons. The sample consisted of PBMCs or T cells enriched from blood (not recorded which). The receptors come from a woman under 30 with acute COVID-19.

The chain couples TRBV6-5 to TRBJ2-7; possible D gene TRBD2, 5 bases. The CDR3 has 13 residues. Trimming shortened V by 5 bases and J by 2 bases, and 10 bases separated the two germline ends. Germline CDR1 and CDR2: MNHEY and SVGAGI. In DNA form, the CDR3 reads TGTGCCAGCAGTCGGGAATCTACCTACGAGCAGTACTTC. Its protein product is CASSRESTYEQYF.

The gene calls are TRBV7-2 and TRBJ2-4, with D perhaps matching TRBD1 (5 bases). CDR3 size: 12 residues. Germline CDR1 reads SGHTA; CDR2 reads FQGNSA. The germline V and J ends were trimmed by 6 bases and 7 bases, with 10 bases remaining between them. CDR3 in amino acids: CASRTESNIQYF. CDR3 DNA sequence: TGTGCCAGCAGGACAGAATCGAACATTCAGTACTTC.

This sequence joins TRBV5-1 and TRBJ2-7; TRBD1 matches 7 bases. The CDR3 runs to 13 residues. The trim removed 4 bases at V and 6 bases at J, leaving 7 bases unmatched. Germline CDR1 and CDR2: SGHRS and YFSETQ. The CDR3 reads CASSLTGLGEQYF. DNA of the CDR3: TGCGCCAGCAGCCTGACAGGGCTTGGCGAGCAGTACTTC.

This chain connects TRBV28 to TRBJ1-5; tentative D call: TRBD1 (5 bases). The CDR3 runs to 14 residues. Trimming stripped 7 bases from V and 2 bases from J, with 12 bases between. Germline CDR1 MDHEN, CDR2 SYDVKM. The chain's CDR3 is CASTTLGGNQPQHF. In DNA form, the CDR3 reads TGTGCCAGCACTACTTTAGGGGGCAATCAGCCCCAGCATTTT.

The V gene is TRBV28, the J gene TRBJ2-1; TRBD2 aligns across 13 bases. The junction had 12 bases not matched to a gene; V was cut back by 4 bases and J by 9 bases. CDR1 MDHEN and CDR2 SYDVKM come from the germline V gene. The CDR3 has 17 residues. The CDR3 region is CASSSAGLAGVRSEQFF. Here the CDR3 DNA reads TGTGCCAGCAGTTCCGCCGGACTAGCGGGAGTACGGAGTGAGCAGTTCTTC.

This clone was picked up one time. The rearrangement joins TRBV28 to TRBJ2-3; D remains ambiguous. V lost 6 bases and J lost 4, with 8 bases in between. Germline values: CDR1 MDHEN, CDR2 SYDVKM. The CDR3 is 12 amino acids. The CDR3 sequence is CASSVSPDTQYF. The CDR3 DNA sequence: TGTGCCAGCAGCGTCTCCCCAGATACGCAGTATTTT.

Notes on this clone: Additional DNA sequences in this sample encode the identical CDR3. V gene TRBV2 combines with J gene TRBJ2-1; 7 nucleotides align to TRBD1. CDR1 is SNHLY and CDR2 is FYNNEI in the germline V gene. The J segment lost 8 bases and the V segment lost 2 bases, leaving 0 bases of the junction unmatched. This CDR3 has 12 amino acids. The CDR3 DNA sequence: TGTGCCAGCAGTGAACAGGGGGATGAGCAGTTCTTC. This sequence encodes CASSEQGDEQFF.

The rearrangement joins TRBV29-1 to TRBJ2-2, with TRBD1 as a possible D gene (6 bases). Germline assignment: CDR1 SQVTM and CDR2 ANQGSEA. V lost 5 bases, J lost 3 bases, and 13 bases lay in between. The CDR3 extends over 14 amino acids. The CDR3 DNA reads TGCAGCGTTTCTAACAGGGAGTACACCGGGGAGCTGTTTTTT. It specifies CSVSNREYTGELFF.

The J gene is TRBJ2-2, the V gene TRBV3-1 (or the pseudogene TRBV3-2); maybe TRBD1 (6 bases). Germline V lookup: CDR1 LGHDT, CDR2 YNNKEL (reference sequence). The CDR3 spans 16 residues. The ends were cut back, 0 bases at V and 6 bases at J, with 14 bases in the middle. CDR3: CASSQDSNRAPGELFF. CDR3 sequence (DNA): TGTGCCAGCAGCCAAGATTCAAACAGGGCCCCCGGGGAGCTGTTTTTT.

The chain uses TRBV6-5 and TRBJ1-1; D gene ambiguous. Germline V gene lookup returns CDR1 MNHEY and CDR2 SVGAGI. Trimming stripped 0 bases from V and 4 bases from J, with 15 bases between. This CDR3 has 16 residues. The CDR3 coding sequence is TGTGCCAGCAGTTACTCGTTTACGGAGCGTCGCACTGAAGCTTTCTTT. This sequence encodes CASSYSFTERRTEAFF.

The chain couples TRBV5-1 to TRBJ2-1; 10 bases line up with TRBD2. CDR3 length: 15 residues. The germline gives CDR1 SGHRS, CDR2 YFSETQ. The V segment lost 3 bases and the J segment 10 bases; nucleotides outside the gene matches: 10. The CDR3 sequence: CASSSGTSAYGEQFF. CDR3 in DNA: TGCGCCAGCAGCTCCGGGACTAGCGCCTATGGAGAGCAGTTCTTC.

In this sample, this clone turned up once. This sequence joins TRBV9 and TRBJ2-7, with 7 positions matching TRBD1. The length of the CDR3 is 14 residues. The V segment lost 0 bases and the J segment 5 bases; nucleotides outside the gene matches: 5. Per the germline V gene, CDR1 is SGDLS and CDR2 is YYNGEE. The CDR3 loop reads CASSVGGGENEQYF. The CDR3 nucleotides are TGTGCCAGCAGCGTAGGAGGGGGCGAAAACGAGCAGTACTTC.

The chain combines TRBV28 with TRBJ1-2; a possible D gene is TRBD1 (6 bases). Trimming took 2 bases from V and 1 from J, leaving 17 bases between them. The V gene's germline CDR1 is MDHEN and CDR2 SYDVKM. There are 17 residues in the CDR3. This chain's CDR3 is CASSLIAAGALNYGYTF. The DNA for the CDR3 is TGTGCCAGCAGTTTAATCGCGGCGGGGGCCCTTAACTATGGCTACACCTTC.